The present TCR beta chain was sequenced within a study of CD8 T cells in ankylosing spondylitis. With molecular barcodes, quantitative 5'-RACE was used to make the TCR beta libraries. TCRdb re-called the 5' RACE reads through MiXCR, storing one row per CDR3 protein. The table shows roughly 300,000 distinct CDR3 sequences, with under 8.5% occurring only once. This CDR3 has 13 amino acids. In germline, CDR1 is SQVTM, CDR2 ANQGSEA. V was clipped by 7 bases and J by 8 bases, with 17 bases between them. This clonotype has more than one count but fewer than ten. What it binds is not known. Study conclusions and caveats: Disease-linked clones, CD8+, were relatively rare in peripheral blood. Among TCR beta sequences, a motif of 7 to 9 highly homologous variants appeared characteristic of ankylosing spondylitis blood. Matched ankylosing spondylitis synovial fluid reportedly contained a significantly enriched population of disease-linked clones. Some of the motif variants had earlier been found in reactive arthritis patients' fluid and blood.

This TCR came from a male donor with ankylosing spondylitis. The J gene is TRBJ1-4, the V gene TRBV29-1; D is ambiguous. The source material was blood, either unsorted or a sorted T cell fraction (not recorded which). The CDR3: CSAWSPMGEKLFF. The CDR3, as DNA: TGCAGCGCGTGGTCTCCTATGGGCGAAAAACTGTTTTTT. The entire variable domain, with the rest obtained from reference TRBV29-1 and TRBJ1-4, is as follows: SAVISQKPSRDICQRGTSLTIQCQVDSQVTMMFWYRQQPGQSLTLIATANQGSEATYESGFVIDKFPISRPNLTFSTLTVSNMSPEDSSIYLCSAWSPMGEKLFFGSGTQLSVL.